This passage covers 15 T cell receptor beta chains from one sample sequenced in a study of breast tumors, draining lymph nodes, adjacent tissues. TCRdb reprocessed the multiplex PCR reads via MiXCR and lists one record per CDR3 protein. The table lists 180,000 or so distinct CDR3 sequences, 33% of them singletons. The lymph nodes were axillary draining lymph nodes from breast cancer patients. Sequenced input: axillary lymph node tissue. The receptors derive from a female donor with breast cancer. Some clones in this sample may be carry-over from other donors' samples.

In this sample, this clonotype turned up many times. This rearrangement joins TRBV27 to TRBJ2-7; 10 bases are shared with TRBD2. Trimming cost V 5 bases and J 6 bases; bases outside gene matches: 10. CDR1 MNHEY and CDR2 SMNVEV come from the germline V gene (reference sequence). The CDR3 contains 15 residues. In nucleotides, the CDR3 is TGTGCCAGCAGTCCCCTTCTAGCGGGAGTCGGCGAGCAGTACTTC. This encodes CASSPLLAGVGEQYF.

This clonotype was seen many times. The CDR3 here is CASSQDRRAGASSYEQYF. CDR3 sequence (DNA): TGTGCCAGCAGCCAAGACCGGCGCGCGGGAGCCAGCTCCTACGAGCAGTACTTC. V gene TRBV4-2 combines with J gene TRBJ2-7; TRBD2 aligns across 7 bases. Germline V gives CDR1 LGHNA, CDR2 YNFKEQ. Trimming cost V 0 bases and J 0 bases; bases outside gene matches: 11. The CDR3 consists of 18 residues.

This clonotype came up many times. At one end, the junction sequence differs from germline, possibly due to a read error. The CDR3 coding sequence is TGTGCTAGCAGCCAGACTAGCGGGGGCACAGATACGCAGTATTTT. It encodes CASSQTSGGTDTQYF. This rearrangement joins TRBV7-7 to TRBJ2-3; TRBD2 agrees at 11 bases. CDR1 is SSHAT, CDR2 FNYEAQ, per germline (reference sequence). This CDR3 comprises 15 residues.

This clonotype was counted a single time. Possible read error: a much larger clone is one base away. J is TRBJ1-4 and V is TRBV6-5; TRBD1 matches 8 bases. Per the germline V gene, CDR1 is MNHEY and CDR2 is SVGAGI. V lost 5 bases and J lost 0; bases outside the gene matches: 5. The CDR3 length is 16 residues. This chain's CDR3 is CASSPRTGTTNEKLFF. In DNA form, the CDR3 reads TGTGCCAGCAGTCCGCGGACAGGGACAACTAATGAAAAACTGTTTTTT.

This clonotype was seen ten or more times. The chain carries TRBV24-1 and TRBJ2-7; 9 nucleotides match TRBD1. Germline trimming cut 2 bases from V and 3 bases from J; bases unmatched to any gene: 7. CDR3 length: 16 residues. Per the germline V gene, CDR1 is KGHDR and CDR2 is SFDVKD. The CDR3 region is CATSDSPTGGIYEQYF. In DNA form, the CDR3 reads TGTGCCACCAGTGATTCCCCGACAGGGGGGATCTACGAGCAGTACTTC.

This sequence joins TRBV27 and TRBJ2-5; 9 bases are shared with TRBD1. Trimming removed 2 bases from V and 9 bases from J; junction bases left unmatched: 10. The CDR3 contains 15 residues. The V gene's germline CDR1 is MNHEY and CDR2 SMNVEV (reference sequence). The CDR3 spells CASSLGDRALGPQYF. The CDR3 DNA reads TGTGCCAGCAGTTTAGGGGACAGGGCCCTTGGGCCCCAGTACTTC.

Details on this clonotype: A much more abundant neighbour one base away suggests this may be a read error. The chain links TRBV6-5 to TRBJ2-2; no clear D gene. The CDR3 covers 15 residues. V dropped 3 bases and J dropped 4 bases, with 12 bases sitting between them. Germline V CDR1 and CDR2: MNHEY, SVGAGI. CDR3 bases: TGTGCCAGCAGTTATGACAAGGTTGGCACCGGGGAGCTGTTTTTT. It translates to CASSYDKVGTGELFF.

This clonotype was found many times. The rearrangement uses TRBV6-5 and TRBJ2-1, with 7 bases aligning to TRBD2. The CDR3 length is 19 residues. Germline-derived CDR1 and CDR2 are MNHEY and SVGAGI. With V trimmed by 0 bases and J by 7 bases, 18 bases remained unmatched. The CDR3 protein is CASSYSVRGRLYGGNEQFF. As DNA, the CDR3 is TGTGCCAGCAGTTACTCAGTTCGAGGGAGACTCTACGGGGGGAATGAGCAGTTCTTC.

This clonotype was detected ten times or more. Its ends do not fully match the called genes, so a read error is possible. The chain links TRBV6-5 to TRBJ1-2; TRBD1 matches at 11 bases. Germline values: CDR1 MNHEY, CDR2 SVGAGI. CDR3 length: 15 residues. The CDR3 region is CASSHSWTGGHGYTF. The CDR3 DNA sequence: TGTGCCAGCAGTCACTCGTGGACAGGGGGCCATGGCTACACCTTC.

This clonotype has just a few counts. The CDR3 loop reads CASSIVSAKNIQYF. The CDR3 DNA is TGTGCCAGTAGTATCGTTTCGGCCAAAAACATTCAGTACTTC. The V gene is TRBV19, the J gene TRBJ2-4; D gene unclear. Germline V gene lookup returns CDR1 LNHDA and CDR2 SQIVND (reference sequence). V lost 3 bases and J 1 base, leaving 7 bases between the germline ends. This CDR3 region has 14 residues.

This clonotype was detected many times. The chain recombines TRBV19 with TRBJ2-7; 11 nucleotides align to TRBD1. The CDR3 loop spans 16 amino acids. Trimming cost V 2 bases and J 3 bases; bases outside gene matches: 6. Per the germline V gene, CDR1 is LNHDA and CDR2 is SQIVND (reference sequence). CDR3 in DNA: TGTGCCAGTAGTATAAGTGGGGACAGGGGGAGCTACGAGCAGTACTTC. Amino acid sequence: CASSISGDRGSYEQYF.

This clonotype was picked up one time. Possible read error: a much larger clone is one base away. The chain has TRBV6-1 and TRBJ2-7; D may correspond to TRBD1 or TRBD2 (5 bases each). Germline-derived CDR1 and CDR2 are MNHNS and SASEGT. CDR3 size: 14 residues. Trimming took off 6 bases at V and 2 bases at J, with 14 bases between the two ends. CDR3: CASRGPLEAYEQYF. CDR3 nucleotides: TGTGCCAGCAGGGGACCGTTAGAAGCCTACGAGCAGTACTTC.

This clonotype was recorded only once. The CDR3 nucleotides are TGTGCCAGCAGTGGAAGTAACGAGCAGTACTTC. Protein product: CASSGSNEQYF. The rearrangement uses TRBV27 and TRBJ2-7, with unresolved D. Per germline, CDR1 MNHEY and CDR2 SMNVEV (reference sequence). The CDR3 spans 11 residues. V was trimmed by 5 bases and J by 5 bases, leaving 7 bases between them.

The chain has TRBV6-1 and TRBJ1-5; D not certain. The CDR3 totals 14 residues. The ends were cut back, 7 bases at V and 3 bases at J, with 13 bases in the middle. Germline assignment: CDR1 MNHNS and CDR2 SASEGT. The CDR3 nucleotides read TGTGCCAGCACCCACGGGCGGAACAATCAGCCCCAGCATTTT. Amino acids: CASTHGRNNQPQHF.

This clonotype was seen a few times. Just one base apart from a much larger clone, this may be a read error. The V and J genes are TRBV5-4 and TRBJ2-3; D is ambiguous. V was cut by 4 bases and J by 8 bases, with 11 bases left in between. Germline CDR1 SGHNT, CDR2 YYREEE (reference sequence). This CDR3 comprises 12 residues. CDR3 region: CASSPNGATQYF. CDR3 in DNA: TGTGCCAGCAGCCCCAACGGAGCTACGCAGTATTTT.